Shown below are 7 T cell receptor beta chains from a single sample sequenced in a study of T cells in Graves' hyperthyroidism and ophthalmopathy. TCR beta CDR3 regions were amplified from RNA transcripts. First-round RT-PCR targeting the TCR CDR3 was performed with the HTBI primer set. TCRdb analysed the multiplex PCR reads with MiXCR anew, one entry per CDR3 protein. Of around 280,000 distinct CDR3 sequences listed, approximately 14% were seen once; the top ten hold 7.9%. Input material: blood. The source is a middle-aged woman with Graves' hyperthyroidism.

This clonotype was seen at least ten times. V and J are TRBV12-3 or TRBV12-4 and TRBJ1-1; D is possibly TRBD1 (5 bases). V dropped 4 bases and J dropped 2 bases, with 11 bases sitting between them. The CDR3 consists of 14 residues. CDR3 nucleotide sequence: TGTGCCAGCAGTTCGGACATTCTTAACACTGAAGCTTTCTTT. Translation: CASSSDILNTEAFF.

In this sample, this clonotype turned up many times. The chain combines TRBV2 with TRBJ1-1, with D tentatively TRBD1 (6 bases). The CDR3 loop spans 13 amino acids. The ends were cut back, 6 bases at V and 3 bases at J, with 11 bases in the middle. The germline V gene has CDR1 SNHLY and CDR2 FYNNEI. The CDR3 nucleotides read TGTGCCAGCAGGAGGGAGGGGGACACTGAAGCTTTCTTT. This encodes CASRREGDTEAFF.

This clonotype appeared many times. This chain links TRBV6-6 with TRBJ1-1; D unresolved. CDR3 length equals 13 residues. Per the germline V gene, CDR1 is MNHNY and CDR2 is SVGAGI (reference sequence). With 0 bases removed from V and 6 bases from J, the gap between germline ends came to 8 bases. The CDR3 sequence is CASSYSTQAEAFF. The CDR3 DNA reads as TGTGCCAGCAGTTACTCCACGCAGGCTGAAGCTTTCTTT.

The sample holds many counts of this clonotype. The rearrangement joins TRBV6-1 to TRBJ1-6; the match to TRBD1 covers 7 bases. Germline-derived CDR1 and CDR2 are MNHNS and SASEGT. This CDR3 comprises 14 residues. V trimming: 5 bases; J trimming: 10 bases; junction bases outside the gene matches: 8. The CDR3 DNA reads TGTGCCAGCAGTCGACAGGGAAAGCGATCACCCCTCCACTTT. Amino acids: CASSRQGKRSPLHF.

Many counts were recorded for this clonotype. The CDR3 protein is CSVLQSYSSNYGYTF. Written as DNA, the CDR3 is TGCAGCGTTCTCCAATCCTACAGCTCTAACTATGGCTACACCTTC. The chain is built from TRBV29-1 and TRBJ1-2; no definite D call. V lost 5 bases and J 0 bases, leaving 16 bases between the germline ends. In germline, CDR1 is SQVTM, CDR2 ANQGSEA. The length of the CDR3 is 15 residues. The whole variable domain, remainder taken from reference TRBV29-1 and TRBJ1-2, is SAVISQKPSRDICQRGTSLTIQCQVDSQVTMMFWYRQQPGQSLTLIATANQGSEATYESGFVIDKFPISRPNLTFSTLTVSNMSPEDSSIYLCSVLQSYSSNYGYTFGSGTRLTVV.

This chain connects TRBV20-1 to TRBJ2-2; TRBD2 matches 14 bases. Unmatched junction bases numbered 10, after V lost 5 bases and J lost 5 bases. Germline V gene lookup returns CDR1 DFQATT and CDR2 SNEGSKA (reference sequence). The CDR3 runs to 17 residues. In nucleotides, the CDR3 is TGCAGTGCTCAGTCCGGGACTAGCGGGAGTTGGACCGGGGAGCTGTTTTTT. Its translation is CSAQSGTSGSWTGELFF.

There are many counts of this clonotype. The V call is TRBV5-1, the J call TRBJ2-7, with TRBD2 matching over 12 bases. This CDR3 comprises 16 residues. V lost 4 bases, J lost 6 bases, and 11 bases stayed unmatched. Per germline, CDR1 SGHRS and CDR2 YFSETQ. CDR3 in amino acids: CASSPEASGRAAEQYF. The CDR3 bases are TGCGCCAGCAGCCCCGAAGCTAGCGGGAGGGCCGCCGAGCAGTACTTC.